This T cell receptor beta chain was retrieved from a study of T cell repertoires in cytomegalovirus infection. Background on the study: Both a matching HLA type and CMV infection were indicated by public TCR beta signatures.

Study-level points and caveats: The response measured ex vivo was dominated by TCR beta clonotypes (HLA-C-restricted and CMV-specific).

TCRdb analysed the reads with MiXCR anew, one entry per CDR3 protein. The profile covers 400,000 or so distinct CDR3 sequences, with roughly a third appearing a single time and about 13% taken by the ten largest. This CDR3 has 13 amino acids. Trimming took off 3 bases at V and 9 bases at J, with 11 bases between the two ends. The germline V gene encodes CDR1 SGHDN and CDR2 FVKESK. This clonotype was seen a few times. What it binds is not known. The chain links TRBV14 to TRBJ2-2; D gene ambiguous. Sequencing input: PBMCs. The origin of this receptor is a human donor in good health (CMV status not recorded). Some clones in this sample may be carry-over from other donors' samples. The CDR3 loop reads CASSQGWKWELFF. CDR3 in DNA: TGTGCCAGCAGCCAGGGTTGGAAGTGGGAGCTGTTTTTT.